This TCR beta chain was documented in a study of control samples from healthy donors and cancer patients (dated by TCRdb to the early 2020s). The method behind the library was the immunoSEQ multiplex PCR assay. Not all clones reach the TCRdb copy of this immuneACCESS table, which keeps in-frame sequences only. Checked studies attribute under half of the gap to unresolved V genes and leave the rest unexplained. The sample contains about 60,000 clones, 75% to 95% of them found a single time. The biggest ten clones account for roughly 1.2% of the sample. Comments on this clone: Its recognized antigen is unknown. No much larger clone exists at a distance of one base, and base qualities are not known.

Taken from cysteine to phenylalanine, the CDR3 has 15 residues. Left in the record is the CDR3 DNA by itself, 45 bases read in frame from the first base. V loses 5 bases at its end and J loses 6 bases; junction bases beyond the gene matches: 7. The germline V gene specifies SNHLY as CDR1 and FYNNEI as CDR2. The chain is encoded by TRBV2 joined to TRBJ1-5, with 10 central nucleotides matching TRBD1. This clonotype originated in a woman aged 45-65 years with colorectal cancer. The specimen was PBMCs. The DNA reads TGTGCCAGCAGTCTAGGGACAGGGGTCTTTCAGCCCCAGCATTTT. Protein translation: CASSLGTGVFQPQHF.